A single sample is the source of the 16 T cell receptor beta chains below, sequenced in a study of shared clonotypes between healthy human individuals. Repertoires were generated with immunoSEQ multiplex PCR, while TCRdb's copy carries only in-frame clones and drops some. The sample holds about 2.4 million clones, 90% to 95% seen once. Sequencing was carried out using naive CD4+ T cells sorted from blood. Regarding subset: CD45RA+ positively selected. All receptors derive from a man aged 18 to 29 in good health.

This clone came up once. V gene TRBV5-1 combines with J gene TRBJ1-6; D perhaps matches TRBD1 (5 bases). CDR3 size: 15 residues. Germline CDR1 reads SGHRS; CDR2 reads YFSETQ. V was trimmed by 0 bases and J by 8 bases, leaving 12 bases between them. For the CDR3, the DNA is TGCGCCAGCAGCTTGGAAGGGGTTGACGATTCACCCCTCCACTTT. Its protein is CASSLEGVDDSPLHF.

This rearrangement joins TRBV7-9 to TRBJ2-3; D is uncertain. V lost 1 base and J lost 2, with 10 bases in between. Germline CDR1 reads SEHNR; CDR2 reads FQNEAQ (reference sequence). The length of the CDR3 is 15 residues. Here the CDR3 reads CASSLEGFYTDTQYF. CDR3 DNA: TGTGCCAGCAGCTTAGAAGGGTTCTACACAGATACGCAGTATTTT.

The chain has TRBV7-2 and TRBJ2-5; D remains unclear. Germline V gene sequence: CDR1 SGHTA, CDR2 FQGNSA. The CDR3 runs to 14 residues. The ends were cut back, 2 bases at V and 1 base at J, with 8 bases in the middle. The CDR3 DNA reads as TGTGCCAGCAGCTTAAACCCGGTCCAAGAGACCCAGTACTTC. Protein: CASSLNPVQETQYF. Full variable domain (rest looked up from reference TRBV7-2 and TRBJ2-5): GAGVSQSPSNKVTEKGKDVELRCDPISGHTALYWYRQSLGQGLEFLIYFQGNSAPDKSGLPSDRFSAERTGGSVSTLTIQRTQQEDSAVYLCASSLNPVQETQYFGPGTRLLVL.

CDR3 sequence reads: CASSPGQVYEKLFF. The CDR3 DNA sequence: TGTGCCAGCTCACCGGGACAGGTGTACGAAAAACTGTTTTTT. This chain uses TRBV18 with TRBJ1-4, with 8 bases aligning to TRBD1. The CDR3 loop spans 14 amino acids. Trimming took 3 bases from V and 8 from J; bases not matched to a gene: 5. CDR1 is KGHSH, CDR2 LQKENI, per germline.

This clone was recorded once. The V gene is TRBV19, the J gene TRBJ1-1; maybe TRBD1 (6 bases). This CDR3 region has 15 residues. V lost 5 bases to trimming and J lost 3 bases, with 16 bases between them. Germline V gene sequence: CDR1 LNHDA, CDR2 SQIVND (reference sequence). CDR3 loop: CASSPTGARDTEAFF. Here the CDR3 DNA reads TGTGCCAGTAGTCCGACGGGGGCGCGGGACACTGAAGCTTTCTTT.

The rearrangement links TRBV5-6 to TRBJ2-7, with TRBD2 as a possible D gene (6 bases). This CDR3 has 15 amino acids. Germline-derived CDR1 and CDR2 are SGHDT and YYEEEE. V gave up 0 bases and J gave up 6 bases, with 16 bases separating them. CDR3 region: CASSLAAGRRGEQYF. Written as DNA, the CDR3 is TGTGCCAGCAGCTTGGCCGCGGGGCGTCGCGGCGAGCAGTACTTC.

The chain recombines TRBV11-2 with TRBJ1-1, with TRBD1 identical over 9 bases. V lost 4 bases to trimming and J lost 4 bases; unmatched junction nucleotides: 4. There are 14 residues in the CDR3. The germline V gene has CDR1 SGHAT and CDR2 FQNNGV. The CDR3 coding sequence is TGTGCCAGCAGCTCACAGGGGGCCGGCACTGAAGCTTTCTTT. This sequence encodes CASSSQGAGTEAFF.

V is TRBV19 and J is TRBJ1-2, with TRBD1 as a possible D gene (5 bases). V was cut by 3 bases and J by 4 bases, with 18 bases left in between. The length of the CDR3 is 16 residues. In germline, CDR1 is LNHDA, CDR2 SQIVND (reference sequence). CDR3 DNA: TGTGCCAGTAGTATCGTGATTCCGGGACTCTTCTATGGCTACACCTTC. Protein: CASSIVIPGLFYGYTF. The full variable domain, rest sourced from reference TRBV19 and TRBJ1-2, is DGGITQSPKYLFRKEGQNVTLSCEQNLNHDAMYWYRQDPGQGLRLIYYSQIVNDFQKGDIAEGYSVSREKKESFPLTVTSAQKNPTAFYLCASSIVIPGLFYGYTFGSGTRLTVV.

This chain's CDR3 is CASLGTRGFQETQYF. In DNA, the CDR3 is TGTGCCAGCTTAGGGACTAGGGGGTTTCAAGAGACCCAGTACTTC. The chain carries TRBV6-5 and TRBJ2-5; 8 nucleotides match TRBD2. V lost 8 bases, J lost 2 bases, and 10 bases stayed unmatched. CDR1 is MNHEY, CDR2 SVGAGI, per germline. The CDR3 totals 15 residues.

The chain joins TRBV19 to TRBJ1-5; TRBD1 aligns across 7 bases. Germline CDR1 reads LNHDA; CDR2 reads SQIVND (reference sequence). V was clipped by 3 bases and J by 4 bases; unmatched bases: 18. The CDR3 runs 19 residues. In DNA, the CDR3 is TGTGCCAGTAGTATGAGACCGGGACAGAACTCAATAAAGAATCAGCCCCAGCATTTT. The encoded protein is CASSMRPGQNSIKNQPQHF.

Worth noting for this clone: Other DNA sequences in the sample encode the same CDR3. The CDR3 reads CASSISGASYNEQFF. The CDR3 DNA follows: TGTGCCAGTAGTATATCAGGGGCCTCCTACAATGAGCAGTTCTTC. V gene TRBV19 combines with J gene TRBJ2-1; D is possibly TRBD1 (6 bases). CDR1 is LNHDA and CDR2 is SQIVND in the germline V gene (reference sequence). Trimming removed 2 bases from V and 0 bases from J, with 8 bases in between. This CDR3 contains 15 residues.

V and J are TRBV12-5 and TRBJ1-5; tentative D call: TRBD1 (6 bases). Germline V gives CDR1 LGHNT, CDR2 FRNRAP. Trimming shortened V by 6 bases and J by 1 base, and 19 bases separated the two germline ends. The CDR3 totals 17 residues. The CDR3 here is CASGLTRGSTSNQPQHF. The CDR3 DNA is TGTGCTAGTGGCCTTACTAGGGGGTCCACGAGCAATCAGCCCCAGCATTTT.

This sequence joins TRBV4-3 and TRBJ2-1; no clear D. The CDR3 sequence is 16 residues long. V lost 1 base to trimming and J lost 0 bases, with 10 bases between them. Germline lookup yields CDR1 LGHNA and CDR2 YSLEER. The CDR3 nucleotides read TGCGCCAGCAGCCAAGCTGCGACGAGCTCCTACAATGAGCAGTTCTTC. Protein sequence: CASSQAATSSYNEQFF.

The V gene is TRBV18, the J gene TRBJ2-1; TRBD2 matches at 7 bases. V lost 0 bases, J lost 8 bases, and 7 bases stayed unmatched. CDR3 size: 15 residues. Germline V CDR1 and CDR2: KGHSH, LQKENI. Here the CDR3 DNA reads TGTGCCAGCTCACCACCGGGCGGGAGTGGGGATGAGCAGTTCTTC. This gives the protein CASSPPGGSGDEQFF.

The rearrangement uses TRBV5-6 and TRBJ2-5; the D is unclear. Trimming took off 0 bases at V and 4 bases at J, with 10 bases between the two ends. Per the germline V gene, CDR1 is SGHDT and CDR2 is YYEEEE. The CDR3 is made up of 14 amino acids. CDR3 loop: CASSLGGSIETQYF. CDR3 DNA sequence: TGTGCCAGCAGCTTGGGAGGTAGCATAGAGACCCAGTACTTC. The full variable domain, completed using reference TRBV5-6 and TRBJ2-5, is DAGVTQSPTHLIKTRGQQVTLRCSPKSGHDTVSWYQQALGQGPQFIFQYYEEEERQRGNFPDRFSGHQFPNYSSELNVNALLLGDSALYLCASSLGGSIETQYFGPGTRLLVL.

V usage is TRBV7-8 and J usage is TRBJ2-5, with 10 positions matching TRBD1. CDR1 is SGHVS and CDR2 is FQNEAQ in the germline V gene. The CDR3 contains 13 residues. Trimming at V came to 6 bases and at J to 4 bases, leaving 2 bases not matched to a gene. This CDR3 reads CASSWDRGETQYF. CDR3 DNA sequence: TGTGCCAGCAGTTGGGACAGGGGAGAGACCCAGTACTTC.